This TCR beta chain appears in the sequencing data of a study of identical twins. Each CDR3 protein is one row after TCRdb ran MiXCR on the 5' RACE reads. The table shows a few hundred thousand distinct CDR3 sequences, with roughly 9% occurring only once. This clonotype was recorded at least ten times. Sequenced sample: naive T cells sorted from blood. This sequence originates from a woman aged 45-59 years in good health.

CDR3 protein: CASRRDRNEQYF. The CDR3 DNA is TGTGCCAGCAGAAGAGACAGAAACGAGCAGTACTTC. V is TRBV6-6 and J is TRBJ2-7; maybe TRBD1 (5 bases). Trimming left V 6 bases short and J 5 bases short, with 11 bases between. CDR3 length equals 12 residues. Looked up from germline, CDR1 is MNHNY and CDR2 is SVGAGI (reference sequence).